The next 17 T cell receptor beta chains were all read from a single sample in a study of blood T cell repertoires in COVID-19. The data were produced by immunoSEQ multiplex PCR, yet TCRdb's version contains in-frame clones alone and is incomplete. There are around 250,000 clones in the sample; roughly 86% occur only once, and around 1.7% lies in the top ten. The sequenced sample was peripheral blood. The receptor source for this set is a woman aged 60-75 years who had recovered from COVID-19.

This chain joins TRBV19 and TRBJ1-2; possibly TRBD1 for D (6 bases). Germline values: CDR1 LNHDA, CDR2 SQIVND (reference sequence). The germline V and J ends were trimmed by 9 bases and 5 bases, with 13 bases remaining between them. The CDR3 is 12 residues long. This CDR3 reads CASRDKSYGYTF. As DNA, the CDR3 is TGTGCCAGCCGGGACAAATCTTATGGCTACACCTTC.

V usage is TRBV20-1 and J usage is TRBJ2-7; D is perhaps TRBD1 (6 bases). V dropped 5 bases and J dropped 5 bases, with 10 bases sitting between them. This CDR3 spans 11 amino acids. The V gene's germline CDR1 is DFQATT and CDR2 SNEGSKA (reference sequence). The CDR3 bases are TGCAGTGCTGACAGGCTGGACGAGCAGTACTTC. This sequence encodes CSADRLDEQYF.

V usage is TRBV7-2 and J usage is TRBJ2-7; D remains ambiguous. V was shortened by 6 bases and J by 0 bases, with 3 bases between the two germline ends. The CDR3 is made up of 11 amino acids. In germline, CDR1 is SGHTA, CDR2 FQGNSA. The CDR3 nucleotides are TGTGCCAGCAGTCGCTCCTACGAGCAGTACTTC. It is translated as CASSRSYEQYF. Based on the CDR3 plus reference TRBV7-2 and TRBJ2-7, the full variable domain is GAGVSQSPSNKVTEKGKDVELRCDPISGHTALYWYRQSLGQGLEFLIYFQGNSAPDKSGLPSDRFSAERTGGSVSTLTIQRTQQEDSAVYLCASSRSYEQYFGPGTRLTVT.

The V call is TRBV5-4, the J call TRBJ2-7, with a tentative D call TRBD1 (6 bases). This CDR3 comprises 14 residues. Germline CDR1 is SGHNT and CDR2 is YYREEE (reference sequence). Trimming pared 4 bases from V and 5 bases from J, leaving 16 bases between. The CDR3 region is CASSPDSWSDEQYF. In DNA form, the CDR3 reads TGTGCCAGCAGCCCGGACAGTTGGAGTGACGAGCAGTACTTC.

This clone has a handful of counts. The chain recombines TRBV4-2 with TRBJ1-6; weak D call: TRBD1 (6 bases). The V gene's germline CDR1 is LGHNA and CDR2 YNFKEQ. Trimming shortened V by 1 base and J by 5 bases, and 15 bases separated the two germline ends. The CDR3 spans 17 residues. The CDR3 is CASSQVQGYGDNSPLHF. CDR3 nucleotide sequence: TGTGCCAGCAGCCAAGTACAGGGTTACGGGGATAATTCACCCCTCCACTTT.

The rearrangement uses TRBV7-6 and TRBJ2-2; the match to TRBD1 covers 11 bases. Germline trimming cut 5 bases from V and 6 bases from J; bases unmatched to any gene: 8. Germline-derived CDR1 and CDR2 are SGHVS and FNYEAQ. The CDR3 spans 16 residues. Written as DNA, the CDR3 is TGTGCCAGCAGCGGACAGGGGGCGAATACCGCCGGGGAGCTGTTTTTT. Its translation is CASSGQGANTAGELFF.

V gene TRBV19 combines with J gene TRBJ1-3; 8 nucleotides line up with TRBD1. Per the germline V gene, CDR1 is LNHDA and CDR2 is SQIVND (reference sequence). The V segment lost 4 bases and the J segment 4 bases; nucleotides outside the gene matches: 9. The CDR3 has 16 amino acids. Here the CDR3 DNA reads TGTGCCAGTAGTACCGGGACAGGACGCTACGGAAACACCATATATTTT. Residues: CASSTGTGRYGNTIYF.

This chain uses TRBV28 with TRBJ2-7; a weak D match, TRBD2 (6 bases). CDR3 length: 14 amino acids. Germline V gene data show CDR1 as MDHEN and CDR2 as SYDVKM. Trimming stripped 4 bases from V and 2 bases from J, with 12 bases between. The CDR3 DNA reads as TGTGCCAGCAGTTCCCCCGGGAGTACCTACGAGCAGTACTTC. Residues: CASSSPGSTYEQYF.

Only a few counts were recorded for this clone. The chain couples TRBV5-6 to TRBJ1-6; D possibly corresponds to TRBD1 (5 bases). The CDR3 contains 15 residues. Trimming removed 4 bases from V and 10 bases from J, with 18 bases in between. Germline V CDR1 and CDR2: SGHDT, YYEEEE. DNA of the CDR3: TGTGCCAGCAGCGTCCTAGGGGAAGGGTCGTCACCCCTCCACTTT. This codes for CASSVLGEGSSPLHF.

The V and J genes are TRBV10-3 and TRBJ2-1, with TRBD2 matching 9 bases. The germline gives CDR1 ENHRY, CDR2 SYGVKD. The CDR3 runs to 15 residues. The V segment lost 3 bases and the J segment 7 bases; nucleotides outside the gene matches: 7. The CDR3 DNA reads TGTGCCATCAGTGATTTAGCGGGGGCTCAGAATGAGCAGTTCTTC. Its protein is CAISDLAGAQNEQFF.

The chain employs TRBV7-2 and TRBJ2-5; 7 bases line up with TRBD2. After removal of 1 base from V and 5 bases from J, the junction contained 7 bases not matched to a gene. Germline CDR1 SGHTA, CDR2 FQGNSA. The CDR3 covers 15 residues. This CDR3 is CASSLGGGDWETQYF. The CDR3 bases are TGTGCCAGCAGCTTAGGTGGGGGGGATTGGGAGACCCAGTACTTC.

V gene TRBV3-1 (or the pseudogene TRBV3-2) combines with J gene TRBJ2-7; D possibly corresponds to TRBD2 (6 bases). This CDR3 contains 12 residues. V lost 7 bases and J lost 7, with 14 bases in between. The germline V gene has CDR1 LGHDT and CDR2 YNNKEL (reference sequence). This chain's CDR3 is CASTAQAGEQYF. The CDR3 region has the DNA TGTGCCAGCACCGCTCAGGCGGGAGAGCAGTACTTC.

The chain combines TRBV4-2 with TRBJ1-1; TRBD1 might be the D (6 bases). Trimming pared 1 base from V and 2 bases from J, leaving 14 bases between. This CDR3 has 16 amino acids. Per germline, CDR1 LGHNA and CDR2 YNFKEQ. CDR3 sequence: CASSQGLTGLNTEAFF. CDR3 coding DNA: TGTGCCAGCAGCCAAGGGCTTACAGGGCTAAACACTGAAGCTTTCTTT.

The V call is TRBV5-4, the J call TRBJ1-4; D perhaps matches TRBD1 (6 bases). The CDR3 has 15 amino acids. Trimming left V 0 bases short and J 8 bases short, with 14 bases between. The germline V gene encodes CDR1 SGHNT and CDR2 YYREEE (reference sequence). CDR3 DNA: TGTGCCAGCAGCTTGGCGAGGGGGGGGCACGAAAAACTGTTTTTT. Amino acid sequence: CASSLARGGHEKLFF.

The chain employs TRBV2 and TRBJ1-6; D is perhaps TRBD1 (5 bases). Germline V lookup: CDR1 SNHLY, CDR2 FYNNEI. Deletions cut 6 bases from V and 8 bases from J, with 11 bases between. The CDR3 is made up of 13 amino acids. CDR3 DNA sequence: TGTGCCAGCAGCCTGGCAGGGTATTCACCCCTCCACTTT. It codes for CASSLAGYSPLHF.

This clone was seen once. The rearrangement uses TRBV27 and TRBJ1-5; D possibly corresponds to TRBD1 (6 bases). This CDR3 is built from 15 residues. Germline V gene lookup returns CDR1 MNHEY and CDR2 SMNVEV (reference sequence). Trimming left V 4 bases short and J 1 base short, with 11 bases between. CDR3 loop: CASSWGGNSNQPQHF. The CDR3 DNA reads as TGTGCCAGCAGTTGGGGGGGCAACAGCAATCAGCCCCAGCATTTT.

The chain has TRBV7-9 and TRBJ2-3; TRBD2 aligns across 10 bases. There are 15 residues in the CDR3. CDR1 and CDR2 from the germline V gene are SEHNR and FQNEAQ (reference sequence). V trimming: 1 base; J trimming: 8 bases; junction bases outside the gene matches: 6. CDR3 in amino acids: CASSLGLAGAFTQYF. In DNA form, the CDR3 reads TGTGCCAGCAGCTTAGGGCTAGCGGGGGCTTTTACGCAGTATTTT.